Following are 15 T cell receptor beta chains from one sample sequenced in a study of blood T cell repertoires in COVID-19. TCRdb's copy holds only in-frame clones and misses some; the assay was immunoSEQ multiplex PCR. The table lists about 190,000 clones, around 86% of them singletons. Sequencing was carried out using PBMCs or T cells enriched from blood (not recorded which). These receptors were collected from a middle-aged man with acute COVID-19.

The gene calls are TRBV18 and TRBJ2-7, with D maybe TRBD1 (6 bases). This CDR3 spans 13 amino acids. Germline V gene sequence: CDR1 KGHSH, CDR2 LQKENI. Trimming shortened V by 3 bases and J by 4 bases, and 10 bases separated the two germline ends. This CDR3 reads CASSPGAKYEQYF. CDR3 bases: TGTGCCAGCTCACCGGGGGCAAAGTACGAGCAGTACTTC.

V gene TRBV11-2 combines with J gene TRBJ2-1; D gene uncertain. V was clipped by 2 bases and J by 14 bases, with 10 bases between them. There are 11 residues in the CDR3. CDR1 and CDR2 (germline): SGHAT, FQNNGV. In DNA, the CDR3 is TGTGCCAGCAGCTTAAGTGGCAAAAAGTTCTTC. This gives the protein CASSLSGKKFF. Complete variable domain (other parts from reference TRBV11-2 and TRBJ2-1): EAGVAQSPRYKIIEKRQSVAFWCNPISGHATLYWYQQILGQGPKLLIQFQNNGVVDDSQLPKDRFSAERLKGVDSTLKIQPAKLEDSAVYLCASSLSGKKFFGPGTRLTVL.

The gene calls are TRBV15 and TRBJ1-4; D is unresolved. The CDR3 has 14 residues. Germline CDR1 is LNHNV and CDR2 is YYDKDF (reference sequence). Trimming removed 2 bases from V and 8 bases from J, with 12 bases in between. The CDR3 DNA follows: TGTGCCACCAGCAGATCGGACGGGGAGGAAAAACTGTTTTTT. Its protein is CATSRSDGEEKLFF.

The chain has TRBV5-1 and TRBJ1-2, with a possible D match to TRBD1 (5 bases). This CDR3 comprises 13 residues. The ends were cut back, 5 bases at V and 2 bases at J, with 10 bases in the middle. CDR1 SGHRS and CDR2 YFSETQ come from the germline V gene. Here the CDR3 reads CASRTGPNYGYTF. The CDR3 bases are TGCGCCAGCAGAACAGGACCCAACTATGGCTACACCTTC.

The rearrangement joins TRBV7-9 to TRBJ2-7; 9 bases are shared with TRBD1. The V gene end was trimmed by 5 bases and the J gene end by 1 base; junction bases not matched to a gene: 6. Germline V gene sequence: CDR1 SEHNR, CDR2 FQNEAQ (reference sequence). This CDR3 has 15 residues. CDR3: CASSPRGQGSYEQYF. The DNA for the CDR3 is TGTGCCAGCAGCCCTCGCGGACAGGGGTCCTACGAGCAGTACTTC.

This chain joins TRBV28 and TRBJ1-1, with D possibly TRBD1 on 6 matching bases. Germline-derived CDR1 and CDR2 are MDHEN and SYDVKM. The CDR3 runs 15 residues. Between the trimmed V and J ends, which lost 6 bases and 4 bases, there was a span of 18 bases. The CDR3 is CASSNYQRGGTEAFF. The CDR3 DNA reads as TGTGCCAGCAGCAACTATCAGAGGGGGGGCACTGAAGCTTTCTTT. Full variable domain (missing parts from reference TRBV28 and TRBJ1-1): DVKVTQSSRYLVKRTGEKVFLECVQDMDHENMFWYRQDPGLGLRLIYFSYDVKMKEKGDIPEGYSVSREKKERFSLILESASTNQTSMYLCASSNYQRGGTEAFFGQGTRLTVV.

The V call is TRBV9, the J call TRBJ2-7; 8 nucleotides align to TRBD1. The germline V gene encodes CDR1 SGDLS and CDR2 YYNGEE. The CDR3 length is 14 residues. V gave up 3 bases and J gave up 3 bases; unmatched junction bases: 5. CDR3 nucleotide sequence: TGTGCCAGCAGCGGGACAGGGAATAACTACGAGCAGTACTTC. The encoded protein is CASSGTGNNYEQYF.

The chain recombines TRBV20-1 with TRBJ2-1; D perhaps matches TRBD2 (6 bases). V lost 3 bases to trimming and J lost 6 bases, with 9 bases between them. The CDR3 has 12 residues. Germline assignment: CDR1 DFQATT and CDR2 SNEGSKA (reference sequence). The CDR3 DNA is TGCAGTGCTAGTTACGGGAGCAATGAGCAGTTCTTC. Translation gives CSASYGSNEQFF.

The chain employs TRBV6-5 and TRBJ2-2; TRBD2 aligns across 8 bases. The J segment lost 7 bases and the V segment lost 6 bases, leaving 7 bases of the junction unmatched. The CDR3 has 14 residues. The germline V gene has CDR1 MNHEY and CDR2 SVGAGI. DNA for the CDR3: TGTGCCAGCAGGCGAGCGGGAGCTGTCGGGGAGCTGTTTTTT. Translated: CASRRAGAVGELFF.

This rearrangement joins TRBV2 to TRBJ2-6; 7 nucleotides match TRBD1. Per the germline V gene, CDR1 is SNHLY and CDR2 is FYNNEI. The CDR3 sequence is 13 residues long. CDR3 in DNA: TGTGCGAACAGGGGAACCGGGGCCAACGTCCTGACTTTC. As protein: CANRGTGANVLTF.

This clone appeared a single time. The chain uses TRBV19 and TRBJ2-3; no reliable D call. Per the germline V gene, CDR1 is LNHDA and CDR2 is SQIVND (reference sequence). The CDR3 has 14 amino acids. V shed 7 bases and J shed 1 base, with 12 bases lying between them. CDR3 DNA sequence: TGTGCCAGTACGCAACCCCCGGGCACAGATACGCAGTATTTT. This translates into CASTQPPGTDTQYF.

V usage is TRBV2 and J usage is TRBJ1-4; the match to TRBD1 covers 9 bases. The CDR3 length is 13 residues. J lost 5 bases, V lost 8 bases, and 3 bases had no gene match. Per germline, CDR1 SNHLY and CDR2 FYNNEI. CDR3 region: CASRGQGNEKLFF. The CDR3 DNA reads TGTGCCAGCCGAGGACAGGGGAATGAAAAACTGTTTTTT.

The gene calls are TRBV7-3 and TRBJ2-5; D not certain. The CDR3 contains 16 residues. Germline V lookup: CDR1 SGHTA, CDR2 FQGTGA. Trimming left V 5 bases short and J 4 bases short, with 20 bases between. The CDR3 DNA follows: TGTGCCAGCAGCCCAACTTTGGGCACTGATATAGAGACCCAGTACTTC. It translates to CASSPTLGTDIETQYF.

The chain uses TRBV20-1 and TRBJ1-5; D gene unclear. Germline V gives CDR1 DFQATT, CDR2 SNEGSKA (reference sequence). CDR3 length: 15 residues. Trimming took off 3 bases at V and 6 bases at J, with 18 bases between the two ends. CDR3 sequence (DNA): TGCAGTGCTAGTTTTTTCCGGGTTTCTGGTCAGCCCCAGCATTTT. This sequence encodes CSASFFRVSGQPQHF.

This chain connects TRBV5-1 to TRBJ2-5; a weak D match, TRBD2 (6 bases). The CDR3 consists of 16 residues. Per germline, CDR1 SGHRS and CDR2 YFSETQ. Trimming left V 4 bases short and J 2 bases short, with 18 bases between. The CDR3 sequence: CASSVQPGDSQETQYF. CDR3 nucleotide sequence: TGCGCCAGCAGCGTTCAACCGGGAGACTCGCAAGAGACCCAGTACTTC. Full variable domain (rest looked up from reference TRBV5-1 and TRBJ2-5): KAGVTQTPRYLIKTRGQQVTLSCSPISGHRSVSWYQQTPGQGLQFLFEYFSETQRNKGNFPGRFSGRQFSNSRSEMNVSTLELGDSALYLCASSVQPGDSQETQYFGPGTRLLVL.